The 20 T cell receptor beta chains listed next were all sequenced from one sample in a study of CXCR3-negative and CXCR3-positive naive CD8 T cells. Notes on the study in general: Naive cells positive for CXCR3 carried more hydrophobic TRB CDR3s than CXCR3-negative ones.

For these receptors, no antigen is known. The TRB libraries of cDNA were built by UMI-labeled 5' RACE. After re-calling the 5' RACE reads, TCRdb lists one entry per CDR3 protein, DNA absent. The sample has 90,000 to 100,000 distinct CDR3 sequences. The sample consisted of naive CXCR3+ CD8+ T cells from blood. The subset is: CD45RO-CCR7+CD27+CD95- naive CD8+ T cells expressing CXCR3 (TNR3+). The receptors come from a human donor in good health. Some clones in this sample may be carry-over from other donors' samples.

The chain carries TRBV29-1 and TRBJ2-7; there is no DNA to check the TCRdb D call of TRBD1. Germline CDR1 and CDR2: SQVTM and ANQGSEA. This CDR3 spans 13 amino acids. This CDR3 reads CSVESNRAYEQYF.

The chain employs TRBV29-1 and TRBJ2-1; TCRdb's D call, TRBD1, is unchecked because there is no DNA. CDR3 length: 12 residues. Germline lookup yields CDR1 SQVTM and CDR2 ANQGSEA. This CDR3 reads CSDFRGRNEQFF.

This chain connects TRBV20-1 to TRBJ2-3. The CDR3 is made up of 16 amino acids. Germline CDR1 and CDR2: DFQATT and SNEGSKA (reference sequence). CDR3 region: CSAPSLTKTSTDTQYF.

The CDR3 loop is CATSDSSTGSQPQHF. The chain recombines TRBV24-1 with TRBJ1-5. The CDR3 spans 15 residues. Germline loops: CDR1 KGHDR, CDR2 SFDVKD.

This sequence joins TRBV5-5 and TRBJ2-5; the D call of TRBD1 rests on TCRdb alone, since no DNA is present to check it. This CDR3 spans 14 amino acids. Per the germline V gene, CDR1 is SGHKS and CDR2 is YYEKEE (reference sequence). This CDR3 is CASSLAGGVETQYF.

This rearrangement joins TRBV5-1 to TRBJ2-3; with no DNA, the TCRdb D assignment of TRBD2 cannot be verified. Germline V gene sequence: CDR1 SGHRS, CDR2 YFSETQ. CDR3 length equals 15 residues. The CDR3 sequence: CASSRGLAGVDTQHF. Looking up the rest from reference TRBV5-1 and TRBJ2-3 gives the full variable domain: KAGVTQTPRYLIKTRGQQVTLSCSPISGHRSVSWYQQTPGQGLQFLFEYFSETQRNKGNFPGRFSGRQFSNSRSEMNVSTLELGDSALYLCASSRGLAGVDTQHFGPGTRLTVL.

This chain joins TRBV29-1 and TRBJ2-7; checking the TCRdb D call of TRBD2 is not possible without DNA. Germline V gene lookup returns CDR1 SQVTM and CDR2 ANQGSEA. The CDR3 extends over 14 amino acids. The CDR3 spells CSVVGLAGTYEQYF.

The genes are TRBV12-3 or TRBV12-4 and TRBJ2-5; checking the TCRdb D call of TRBD1 is not possible without DNA. The CDR3 extends over 12 amino acids. The CDR3 loop reads CASTQRGETQYF.

The rearrangement links TRBV7-2 to TRBJ2-7. The CDR3 has 15 residues. Germline V gene lookup returns CDR1 SGHTA and CDR2 FQGNSA. The chain's CDR3 is CASSLGLPNLLEQYF.

This chain links TRBV29-1 with TRBJ1-1. The CDR3 length is 11 residues. The germline gives CDR1 SQVTM, CDR2 ANQGSEA. The CDR3 protein is CSVPENTEAFF.

CDR3 in amino acids: CASGLGTSSYNEQFF. The chain carries TRBV12-5 and TRBJ2-1. Germline CDR1 reads LGHNT; CDR2 reads FRNRAP. The CDR3 extends over 15 amino acids.

The chain carries TRBV9 and TRBJ2-5; there is no DNA to check the TCRdb D call of TRBD2. The germline V gene has CDR1 SGDLS and CDR2 YYNGEE. CDR3 size: 15 residues. The CDR3 here is CASSVEERILETQYF.

V and J are TRBV4-1 and TRBJ1-4; without DNA, the TCRdb call of TRBD1 cannot be checked. The germline gives CDR1 MGHRA, CDR2 YSYEKL. The CDR3 loop spans 13 amino acids. CDR3 residues: CANSWTGDEKLFF.

This rearrangement joins TRBV20-1 to TRBJ1-5; no DNA is available, so the TRBD1 call from TCRdb remains unchecked. The CDR3 totals 15 residues. Germline CDR1 DFQATT, CDR2 SNEGSKA (reference sequence). This chain's CDR3 is CSARDPGLSNQPQHF.

This chain uses TRBV15 with TRBJ2-7; as DNA is missing, the TRBD2 call by TCRdb cannot be tested. Germline CDR1 reads LNHNV; CDR2 reads YYDKDF (reference sequence). This CDR3 is 17 amino acids long. The chain's CDR3 is CATSRDHGGLGSYEQYF.

The chain joins TRBV10-3 to TRBJ1-1; TCRdb reports TRBD1, a call that lacks DNA to check it against. The CDR3 is 14 amino acids. The germline CDR1 and CDR2 sequences are ENHRY and SYGVKD. The CDR3 region is CAIMWDSMNTEAFF.

The V gene is TRBV2, the J gene TRBJ2-7; TCRdb proposes TRBD1, but this gene call is untestable without DNA. In germline, CDR1 is SNHLY, CDR2 FYNNEI. The CDR3 is 13 amino acids. CDR3 loop: CASEGQGWDEQYF.

The chain uses TRBV28 and TRBJ1-5. This CDR3 has 14 amino acids. Per germline, CDR1 MDHEN and CDR2 SYDVKM. CDR3 sequence reads: CASSLAQNNQPQHF.

This CDR3 reads CASSLWTSGGESSYNEQFF. This rearrangement joins TRBV7-3 to TRBJ2-1; TCRdb names TRBD2, which stays unverified in the absence of DNA. This CDR3 comprises 19 residues. The germline CDR1 and CDR2 sequences are SGHTA and FQGTGA.

This chain connects TRBV12-3 or TRBV12-4 to TRBJ2-5; TCRdb selects TRBD2, and the lack of DNA leaves this call unchecked. The CDR3 extends over 15 amino acids. The CDR3 spells CASSLWAGLGETQYF.